The text below deals with one T cell receptor (beta chain). This sample was included in a study of shared clonotypes between healthy human individuals. CDR1 and CDR2 from the germline V gene are MNHNS and SASEGT. V was clipped by 11 bases and J by 1 base; unmatched bases: 9. The CDR3 contains 14 residues. Adult donors, all healthy and HIV-negative, had no recent acute infections or vaccinations. Division of CD4+ cells produced a CD45RA+ naive subset and a CD45RA-negative memory subset. As processed by the authors: Junction-only sequences produced by ImmunoSEQ had no quality scores, so filtering differed. Generated by immunoSEQ multiplex PCR, the TCRdb table keeps only in-frame clones and is missing some. V and J calls and clone size are as listed in that table; D and trimming were resolved from the DNA. The table records roughly 200,000 clones, approximately 70% of them present only once.

Input material: memory CD4+ T cells sorted from blood. Described subset: CD45RA-negative fraction. This TCR was recovered from a man aged 25-45 years in good health. The J gene is TRBJ2-3, the V gene TRBV6-1, with 7 bases matching TRBD1. The CDR3, as DNA: TGTGCCTTCTCCACAGGGGTGGGCACAGATACGCAGTATTTT. As protein: CAFSTGVGTDTQYF.